One sample yielded the 10 T cell receptor beta chains listed below, sequenced in a study of cytomegalovirus exposure and HLA in healthy donors. Primers for the PCR totalled 60 Vbeta and 13 Jbeta. TCRdb keeps only in-frame clones here, not all; method: immunoSEQ multiplex PCR. Recorded here are 38,000 or so clones; the top ten clones represent 7% to 9.5%. Material: PBMCs. Receptors were obtained from a man aged 40-55 years in good health and CMV-seropositive.

This chain links TRBV5-1 with TRBJ2-2, with TRBD1 matching 7 bases. V gave up 2 bases and J gave up 7 bases; unmatched junction bases: 14. CDR1 is SGHRS, CDR2 YFSETQ, per germline. The CDR3 consists of 17 residues. The CDR3 spells CASSLDFPGQLIGELFF. As DNA, the CDR3 is TGCGCCAGCAGCTTAGATTTCCCGGGACAGCTCATCGGGGAGCTGTTTTTT.

The chain uses TRBV5-4 and TRBJ2-2, with 9 bases matching TRBD2. CDR3 length: 15 amino acids. Germline V gene sequence: CDR1 SGHNT, CDR2 YYREEE (reference sequence). Germline trimming cut 3 bases from V and 4 bases from J; bases unmatched to any gene: 4. CDR3 amino acids: CASSSLAGPTGELFF. In nucleotides, the CDR3 is TGTGCCAGCAGCTCTCTAGCGGGACCCACCGGGGAGCTGTTTTTT.

The CDR3 region is CAISAKTGLGYTF. The CDR3 DNA is TGTGCCATCAGTGCCAAGACAGGGCTTGGCTACACCTTC. The chain combines TRBV10-3 with TRBJ1-2, with TRBD1 identical over 7 bases. The germline CDR1 and CDR2 sequences are ENHRY and SYGVKD. The ends lost 4 bases at V and 7 bases at J; junction bases unmatched: 6. The CDR3 consists of 13 residues.

The chain couples TRBV5-4 to TRBJ2-2, with 8 nucleotides matching TRBD2. The CDR3 sequence is 17 residues long. V lost 0 bases to trimming and J lost 0 bases; unmatched junction nucleotides: 4. The germline V gene encodes CDR1 SGHNT and CDR2 YYREEE (reference sequence). The CDR3 reads CASSLGISGTNTGELFF. The CDR3 DNA reads as TGTGCCAGCAGCTTGGGAATTAGCGGGACGAACACCGGGGAGCTGTTTTTT.

The chain recombines TRBV19 with TRBJ1-1; D might be TRBD1 (6 bases). This CDR3 contains 14 residues. Germline V gene data show CDR1 as LNHDA and CDR2 as SQIVND (reference sequence). The V gene lost 1 base and the J gene lost 0 bases, with 6 bases spanning the gap. For the CDR3, the DNA is TGTGCCAGTAGTATAGGGACAGTGAACACTGAAGCTTTCTTT. It translates to CASSIGTVNTEAFF.

This chain joins TRBV2 and TRBJ1-1; D ambiguous. The CDR3 runs 12 residues. Germline assignment: CDR1 SNHLY and CDR2 FYNNEI. The V end was cut by 6 bases, the J end by 5 bases, with 10 bases between. DNA for the CDR3: TGTGCCAGCAGGGACTCAGTGACTGAAGCTTTCTTT. Protein: CASRDSVTEAFF.

The V and J genes are TRBV5-1 and TRBJ2-7; 7 bases align to TRBD1. The junction had 7 bases not matched to a gene; V was cut back by 4 bases and J by 0 bases. This CDR3 region has 15 residues. Per germline, CDR1 SGHRS and CDR2 YFSETQ. CDR3 loop: CASSPFGQDSYEQYF. CDR3 bases: TGCGCCAGCAGCCCCTTCGGACAGGACTCCTACGAGCAGTACTTC.

This chain joins TRBV19 and TRBJ1-5; TRBD1 agrees at 7 bases. This CDR3 has 15 amino acids. Germline V CDR1 and CDR2: LNHDA, SQIVND (reference sequence). V lost 6 bases to trimming and J lost 3 bases; unmatched junction nucleotides: 8. The DNA of the CDR3 is TGTGCCAGTAGCATCGGGACAGCCCTCAATCAGCCCCAGCATTTT. Protein: CASSIGTALNQPQHF.

The chain combines TRBV4-2 with TRBJ1-1; the match to TRBD1 covers 7 bases. Germline-derived CDR1 and CDR2 are LGHNA and YNFKEQ. This CDR3 has 13 residues. Trimming cost V 4 bases and J 7 bases; bases outside gene matches: 6. The CDR3 loop is CASSLFTGVEAFF. DNA for the CDR3: TGTGCCAGCAGCCTATTCACAGGGGTTGAAGCTTTCTTT.

The rearrangement uses TRBV5-6 and TRBJ2-1; possible D gene TRBD1, 5 bases. Germline-derived CDR1 and CDR2 are SGHDT and YYEEEE. The CDR3 loop spans 13 amino acids. Trimming removed 2 bases at V and 8 bases at J, with 11 bases between. The CDR3 reads CASSLQETYEQFF. CDR3 DNA: TGTGCCAGCAGCTTACAGGAGACCTATGAGCAGTTCTTC.